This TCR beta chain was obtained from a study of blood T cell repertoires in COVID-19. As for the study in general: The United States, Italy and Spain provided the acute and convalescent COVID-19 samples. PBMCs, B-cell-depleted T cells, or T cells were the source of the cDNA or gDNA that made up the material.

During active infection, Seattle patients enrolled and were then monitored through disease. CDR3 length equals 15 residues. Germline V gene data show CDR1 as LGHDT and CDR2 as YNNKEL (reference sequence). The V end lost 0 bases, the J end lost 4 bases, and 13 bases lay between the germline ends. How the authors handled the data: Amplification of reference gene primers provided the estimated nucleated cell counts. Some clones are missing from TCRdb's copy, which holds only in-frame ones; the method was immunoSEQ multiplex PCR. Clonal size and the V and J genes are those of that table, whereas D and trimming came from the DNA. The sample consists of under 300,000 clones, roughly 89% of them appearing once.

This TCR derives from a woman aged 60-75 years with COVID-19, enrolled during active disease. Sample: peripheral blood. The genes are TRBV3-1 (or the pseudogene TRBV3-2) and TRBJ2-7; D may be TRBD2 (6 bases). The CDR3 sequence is CASSQEGLPAYEQYF. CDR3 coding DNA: TGTGCCAGCAGCCAAGAAGGACTACCGGCTTACGAGCAGTACTTC.